This TCR beta chain was recorded in a study of Ad26.COV2.S vaccination and SARS-CoV-2 variants. Study-level results: Vaccine recipients showed a spike-specific TCR breadth that was higher than in placebo recipients. There was reportedly substantial breadth in spike-specific CD8+ and CD4+ T cell responses after vaccination.

Clones were read by immunoSEQ multiplex PCR, and TCRdb kept only the in-frame ones, dropping some. The sample lists 350,000 to 450,000 clones; approximately 85% were seen once. V lost 4 bases to trimming and J lost 4 bases, with 11 bases between them. The CDR3 length is 13 residues. Germline loops: CDR1 MRHNA, CDR2 SNTAGT. Treatment defined: 15 to 20 received Ad26.COV2.S at low or high dose, single or two shots; 5 received placebo; per-sample allocation not given. Material that was analyzed had been drawn on day 63 after the first vaccine or placebo injection. A Boston adult aged 18-55 years was the donor. About this clone: As yet, its antigen is unknown.

Source: peripheral blood, taken in a trial of Ad26.COV2.S vaccine versus placebo. V gene TRBV6-4 combines with J gene TRBJ2-7; D might be TRBD1 (6 bases). This receptor was taken from a person between 18 and 65 years old who received the Ad26.COV2.S COVID-19 vaccine or a placebo. CDR3 loop: CASSAQQGYEQYF. The DNA of the CDR3 is TGTGCCAGCAGTGCACAACAGGGATACGAGCAGTACTTC.